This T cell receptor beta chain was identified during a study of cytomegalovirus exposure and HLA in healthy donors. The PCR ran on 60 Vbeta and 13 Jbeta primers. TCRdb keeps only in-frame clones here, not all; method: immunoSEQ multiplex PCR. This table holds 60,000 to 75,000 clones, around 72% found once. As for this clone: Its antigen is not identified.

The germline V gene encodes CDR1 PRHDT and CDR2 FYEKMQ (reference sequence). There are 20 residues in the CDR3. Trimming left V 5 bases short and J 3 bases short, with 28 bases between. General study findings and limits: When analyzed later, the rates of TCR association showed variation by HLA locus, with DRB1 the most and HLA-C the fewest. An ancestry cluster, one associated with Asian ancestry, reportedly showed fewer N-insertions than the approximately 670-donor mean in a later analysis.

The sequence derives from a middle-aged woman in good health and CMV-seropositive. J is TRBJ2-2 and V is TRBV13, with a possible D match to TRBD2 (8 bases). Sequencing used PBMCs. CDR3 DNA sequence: TGTGCCAGCAGCAAAGGACTCCTGGCGGGGGGACAGCCCTACACCGGGGAGCTGTTTTTT. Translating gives CASSKGLLAGGQPYTGELFF.